The rows below give T cell receptor beta chains drawn from one sample of a study of T-cell reconstitution after alpha-beta-depleted transplantation in children. One entry per CDR3 protein results from TCRdb running MiXCR on the PCR reads. The data show about 98,000 distinct CDR3 sequences, about 6% seen once. The sequencing here drew on PBMCs, mostly from graft donor cells, taken 60 days after TCRalphabeta/CD19-depleted stem cell transplant. These receptors came from a female patient aged 2 to 10 who had a stem cell transplant for Fanconi anemia, so the T cells may come from the graft donor. The CDR3 runs from the conserved cysteine through the conserved F or W. The D gene is left open where the match is weak.

v_gene: TRBV6-1; d_gene: TRBD2; j_gene: TRBJ2-5; CDR3aa: CASSELAGGQETQYF
v_gene: TRBV7-3; d_gene: -; j_gene: TRBJ2-1; CDR3aa: CASSPDGTYNEQFF
v_gene: TRBV2; d_gene: -; j_gene: TRBJ2-2; CDR3aa: CASSETRLNTGELFF
v_gene: TRBV5-1; d_gene: TRBD1; j_gene: TRBJ2-5; CDR3aa: CASSFLTGGEGTQYF
v_gene: TRBV29-1; d_gene: TRBD1; j_gene: TRBJ1-1; CDR3aa: CSVEDPGQGNTEAFF
v_gene: TRBV4-2; d_gene: -; j_gene: TRBJ2-7; CDR3aa: CASSQDLLGSGYEQYF
v_gene: TRBV27; d_gene: -; j_gene: TRBJ2-3; CDR3aa: CASRMGLHTDTQYF
v_gene: TRBV9; d_gene: TRBD1; j_gene: TRBJ1-2; CDR3aa: CASKDRGYGYTF
v_gene: TRBV5-1; d_gene: -; j_gene: TRBJ2-5; CDR3aa: CASSLGDETQYF
v_gene: TRBV23-1; d_gene: -; j_gene: TRBJ2-7; CDR3aa: CASSRKSRDKYEQYF
v_gene: TRBV29-1; d_gene: -; j_gene: TRBJ2-5; CDR3aa: CSVLSGQETQYF
v_gene: TRBV4-2; d_gene: -; j_gene: TRBJ2-4; CDR3aa: CASSQVRDIQYF
v_gene: TRBV2; d_gene: TRBD2; j_gene: TRBJ2-1; CDR3aa: CANFPLAGGYNEQFF
v_gene: TRBV18; d_gene: TRBD2; j_gene: TRBJ2-1; CDR3aa: CASSKGLAGYNEQFF
v_gene: TRBV28; d_gene: TRBD2; j_gene: TRBJ2-5; CDR3aa: CASSFLDYRAGFQETQYF
v_gene: TRBV20-1; d_gene: -; j_gene: TRBJ1-1; CDR3aa: CSASRPGRLNTEAFF
v_gene: TRBV7-3; d_gene: TRBD2; j_gene: TRBJ2-3; CDR3aa: CASSYARESTDTQYF
v_gene: TRBV5-1; d_gene: TRBD2; j_gene: TRBJ2-7; CDR3aa: CASSSGLAGGPGEQYF
v_gene: TRBV28; d_gene: -; j_gene: TRBJ2-1; CDR3aa: CASSFTTRTDNEQFF
v_gene: TRBV12-3/TRBV12-4; d_gene: TRBD1; j_gene: TRBJ2-5; CDR3aa: CASSRQGYQETQYF